This TCR beta chain originates from a study of beta chain features in type 1 diabetes. Study-level findings and limits: Researchers report that Type 1 diabetes patients had moderately but significantly shorter TCRB CDR3s across all four CD4+ subsets. Comparison showed that naive, central memory and Treg TCRB repertoires appeared more similar among patients than among healthy donors.

All of the sorted populations showed purity greater than 98%. This CDR3 contains 17 residues. Germline V gives CDR1 SGHNT, CDR2 YYREEE (reference sequence). Germline trimming cut 3 bases from V and 0 bases from J; bases unmatched to any gene: 3. As for this clone: The antigen remains undetermined.

Expressed TCRB transcripts were sequenced, since all the RNA that had been isolated was reverse transcribed. The repertoire was sequenced with immunoSEQ multiplex PCR; TCRdb's copy has only in-frame clones and lacks some. The table records about 340,000 clones, about a tenth of them present only once. The chain uses TRBV5-4 and TRBJ2-5; TRBD2 aligns across 15 bases. The sequence derives from a man aged 30-40 years with type 1 diabetes. Material: central memory CD4+ T cells from blood. CDR3 sequence: CASSSGLAGGNQETQYF. CDR3 DNA: TGTGCCAGCAGCTCGGGACTAGCGGGGGGAAACCAAGAGACCCAGTACTTC.